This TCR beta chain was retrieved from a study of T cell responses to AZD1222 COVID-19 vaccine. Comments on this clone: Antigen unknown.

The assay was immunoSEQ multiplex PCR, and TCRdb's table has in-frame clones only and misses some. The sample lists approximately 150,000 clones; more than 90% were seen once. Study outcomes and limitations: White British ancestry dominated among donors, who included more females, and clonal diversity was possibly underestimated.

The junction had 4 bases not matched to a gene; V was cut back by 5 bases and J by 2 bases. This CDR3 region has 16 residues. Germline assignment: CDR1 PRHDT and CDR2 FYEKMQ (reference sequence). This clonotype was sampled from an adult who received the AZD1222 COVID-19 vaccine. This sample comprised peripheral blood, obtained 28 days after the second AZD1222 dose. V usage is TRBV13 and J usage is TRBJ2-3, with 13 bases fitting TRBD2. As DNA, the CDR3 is TGTGCCAGCAGCACCGGGACTAGCGGGGCCACAGATACGCAGTATTTT. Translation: CASSTGTSGATDTQYF.